These 29 T cell receptor beta chains were sequenced from one sample in a study of control samples from healthy donors and cancer patients. TCRdb keeps only in-frame clones here, not all; method: immunoSEQ multiplex PCR. Here the sample spans approximately 100,000 clones, approximately 90% being singletons. Sequenced: PBMCs. The origin of the receptors is a man between 60 and 70 years old with lung cancer.

V usage is TRBV24-1 and J usage is TRBJ2-1; 12 nucleotides match TRBD2. The length of the CDR3 is 17 residues. V lost 5 bases to trimming and J lost 5 bases; unmatched junction nucleotides: 9. Germline CDR1 and CDR2: KGHDR and SFDVKD. The CDR3 here is CATSGLAGGPVDNEQFF. For the CDR3, the DNA is TGTGCCACCAGTGGCCTAGCGGGGGGGCCGGTAGACAATGAGCAGTTCTTC.

This chain's CDR3 is CASSPGQGFNEQYF. The DNA for the CDR3 is TGTGCCAGCTCACCGGGACAGGGTTTCAACGAGCAGTACTTC. The rearrangement joins TRBV18 to TRBJ2-7; 9 bases are a match to TRBD1. The germline V gene encodes CDR1 KGHSH and CDR2 LQKENI. V shed 3 bases, J shed 5 bases, and the junction held 5 bases outside the gene matches. This CDR3 contains 14 residues.

This rearrangement joins TRBV7-6 to TRBJ2-6, with a possible D match to TRBD1 (5 bases). The ends were cut back, 2 bases at V and 4 bases at J, with 15 bases in the middle. CDR3 size: 17 residues. CDR1 is SGHVS and CDR2 is FNYEAQ in the germline V gene. Written as DNA, the CDR3 is TGTGCCAGCAGCTTACCAATAGGGGCGGCAGGGGCCAACGTCCTGACTTTC. Translation: CASSLPIGAAGANVLTF.

The V gene is TRBV27, the J gene TRBJ1-2; D is ambiguous. V was pared by 7 bases and J by 6 bases, with 18 bases between. CDR3 length: 14 residues. Germline V CDR1 and CDR2: MNHEY, SMNVEV (reference sequence). CDR3 nucleotides: TGTGCCAGCATGGCACAGAACCAGAAGAATGGCTACACCTTC. This translates into CASMAQNQKNGYTF.

V gene TRBV7-8 combines with J gene TRBJ1-1; weak D call: TRBD1 (5 bases). This CDR3 comprises 16 residues. V lost 3 bases and J 7 bases, leaving 21 bases between the germline ends. Germline assignment: CDR1 SGHVS and CDR2 FQNEAQ. CDR3 in DNA: TGTGCCAGCAGCTTGGCCTATCTTCAGGGTGGGGGTGAAGCTTTCTTT. This translates into CASSLAYLQGGGEAFF.

CDR3 protein: CASSTPNQPQHF. The CDR3 DNA reads TGTGCCAGCAGTACCCCAAATCAGCCCCAGCATTTT. The chain uses TRBV27 and TRBJ1-5; the D is unclear. V shed 5 bases and J shed 4 bases, with 6 bases lying between them. Germline CDR1 reads MNHEY; CDR2 reads SMNVEV (reference sequence). The CDR3 length is 12 residues.

The rearrangement uses TRBV6-4 and TRBJ2-7; TRBD1 aligns across 9 bases. The CDR3 runs to 14 residues. Trimming at V came to 10 bases and at J to 2 bases, leaving 9 bases not matched to a gene. CDR1 MRHNA and CDR2 SNTAGT come from the germline V gene. The CDR3 sequence is CATQMRTGAYEQYV. DNA of the CDR3: TGTGCCACACAAATGCGGACAGGGGCCTACGAGCAGTACGTC.

The chain employs TRBV27 and TRBJ2-3, with D tentatively TRBD1 (6 bases). The CDR3 is made up of 14 amino acids. The V end lost 6 bases, the J end lost 4 bases, and 14 bases lay between the germline ends. Germline lookup yields CDR1 MNHEY and CDR2 SMNVEV (reference sequence). The chain's CDR3 is CASRWRPGADTQYF. CDR3 in DNA: TGTGCCAGCAGATGGAGGCCAGGGGCAGATACGCAGTATTTT.

This chain connects TRBV5-8 to TRBJ1-5; D is possibly TRBD1 (6 bases). V gave up 5 bases and J gave up 0 bases, with 12 bases separating them. Germline V gives CDR1 SGHTS, CDR2 YDEGEE. The CDR3 consists of 15 residues. As DNA, the CDR3 is TGTGCCAGCAGATTCGGACAGTTTAGCAATCAGCCCCAGCATTTT. Translation gives CASRFGQFSNQPQHF.

The V and J genes are TRBV4-1 and TRBJ1-3; no clear D. This CDR3 spans 12 amino acids. V shed 0 bases and J shed 8 bases, with 5 bases lying between them. Germline V lookup: CDR1 MGHRA, CDR2 YSYEKL. The CDR3 spells CASSQEPDTIYF. For the CDR3, the DNA is TGCGCCAGCAGCCAAGAACCGGACACCATATATTTT.

J is TRBJ2-2 and V is TRBV7-3; D is possibly TRBD1 (6 bases). This CDR3 has 15 amino acids. The V gene lost 5 bases and the J gene lost 3 bases, with 13 bases spanning the gap. Per the germline V gene, CDR1 is SGHTA and CDR2 is FQGTGA. CDR3 DNA: TGTGCCAGCAGCCTTACAGGGATGGACACCGGGGAGCTGTTTTTT. Translating it yields CASSLTGMDTGELFF. Drawing the rest from reference TRBV7-3 and TRBJ2-2, the complete variable domain is GAGVSQTPSNKVTEKGKYVELRCDPISGHTALYWYRQSLGQGPEFLIYFQGTGAADDSGLPNDRFFAVRPEGSVSTLKIQRTERGDSAVYLCASSLTGMDTGELFFGEGSRLTVL.

V is TRBV11-2 and J is TRBJ1-6, with D unresolved. Between the trimmed V and J ends, which lost 0 bases and 7 bases, there was a span of 10 bases. This CDR3 spans 15 amino acids. Per the germline V gene, CDR1 is SGHAT and CDR2 is FQNNGV. CDR3 DNA sequence: TGTGCCAGCAGCTTAGATCTTCAGCTAAATTCACCCCTCCACTTT. It codes for CASSLDLQLNSPLHF. Supplemented by reference TRBV11-2 and TRBJ1-6, the full variable domain reads EAGVAQSPRYKIIEKRQSVAFWCNPISGHATLYWYQQILGQGPKLLIQFQNNGVVDDSQLPKDRFSAERLKGVDSTLKIQPAKLEDSAVYLCASSLDLQLNSPLHFGNGTRLTVT.

The chain combines TRBV6-2 or TRBV6-3 with TRBJ1-5; no clear D. Per germline, CDR1 MNHEY and CDR2 SVGEGT. V was cut by 4 bases and J by 4 bases, with 8 bases left in between. This CDR3 is built from 13 residues. Here the CDR3 reads CASSSRENQPQHF. Written as DNA, the CDR3 is TGTGCCAGCAGTTCACGGGAAAATCAGCCCCAGCATTTT.

In this sample, this clone turned up once. This chain connects TRBV5-1 to TRBJ1-2; 7 bases align to TRBD1. This CDR3 is 15 amino acids long. Germline values: CDR1 SGHRS, CDR2 YFSETQ. J was trimmed by 7 bases and V by 2 bases; bases with no gene match: 11. The CDR3 loop reads CASSLEGANVSGYTF. The CDR3, as DNA: TGCGCCAGCAGCTTAGAGGGGGCAAACGTCTCTGGCTACACCTTC.

The chain uses TRBV4-1 and TRBJ2-5, with 9 bases matching TRBD2. The CDR3 contains 15 residues. Germline lookup yields CDR1 MGHRA and CDR2 YSYEKL. Trimming took 4 bases from V and 5 from J; bases not matched to a gene: 8. CDR3 amino acids: CASSLRAGGRETQYF. In DNA form, the CDR3 reads TGCGCCAGCAGCCTTCGAGCGGGGGGCCGGGAGACCCAGTACTTC.

This chain connects TRBV7-9 to TRBJ1-5, with D unresolved. The CDR3 runs 16 residues. The ends were cut back, 1 base at V and 2 bases at J, with 12 bases in the middle. Per the germline V gene, CDR1 is SEHNR and CDR2 is FQNEAQ (reference sequence). DNA of the CDR3: TGTGCCAGCAGCTTAGGAGCTCCGGGCGGCAATCAGCCCCAGCATTTT. This encodes CASSLGAPGGNQPQHF.

The chain couples TRBV18 to TRBJ2-3, with TRBD2 matching 9 bases. The CDR3 is 15 amino acids. V lost 3 bases, J lost 2 bases, and 3 bases stayed unmatched. The germline V gene encodes CDR1 KGHSH and CDR2 LQKENI. CDR3 residues: CASSPSGGFTDTQYF. DNA for the CDR3: TGTGCCAGCTCACCTAGCGGGGGTTTCACAGATACGCAGTATTTT.

The rearrangement uses TRBV27 and TRBJ2-1, with unresolved D. CDR1 and CDR2 (germline): MNHEY, SMNVEV (reference sequence). Trimming shortened V by 4 bases and J by 5 bases, and 12 bases separated the two germline ends. The CDR3 has 14 amino acids. Here the CDR3 reads CASSSYMGNNEQFF. In nucleotides, the CDR3 is TGTGCCAGCAGTTCCTACATGGGGAACAATGAGCAGTTCTTC.

The chain has TRBV24-1 and TRBJ2-6; D is unclear. Germline CDR1 KGHDR, CDR2 SFDVKD. The V end lost 3 bases, the J end lost 0 bases, and 11 bases lay between the germline ends. The CDR3 is 17 amino acids. Here the CDR3 reads CATSDPRPHSGANVLTF. In DNA, the CDR3 is TGTGCCACCAGTGATCCTCGCCCCCACTCTGGGGCCAACGTCCTGACTTTC.

The chain links TRBV5-4 to TRBJ2-1; tentatively, D is TRBD2 (6 bases). Looked up from germline, CDR1 is SGHNT and CDR2 is YYREEE (reference sequence). Trimming removed 7 bases at V and 7 bases at J, with 24 bases between. The CDR3 loop spans 16 amino acids. CDR3 amino acids: CASGPTSKGRGNEQFF. CDR3 nucleotides: TGTGCCAGCGGTCCGACAAGCAAAGGGCGGGGAAATGAGCAGTTCTTC.

This clone was counted a few times. The chain employs TRBV6-6 and TRBJ2-2; 13 bases map to TRBD2. Trimming took 6 bases from V and 6 from J; bases not matched to a gene: 13. The CDR3 sequence is 18 residues long. Germline CDR1 is MNHNY and CDR2 is SVGAGI (reference sequence). CDR3 protein: CASSRLTTSGGYAGELFF. CDR3 in DNA: TGTGCCAGCAGCCGACTAACGACTAGCGGGGGGTACGCCGGGGAGCTGTTTTTT.

The chain uses TRBV11-3 and TRBJ1-2; a weak D match, TRBD1 (6 bases). V gave up 5 bases and J gave up 8 bases, with 24 bases separating them. The CDR3 loop spans 16 amino acids. Germline values: CDR1 SGHNT, CDR2 YENEEA. CDR3 region: CASSPSQTGPTWGYTF. The CDR3 DNA sequence: TGTGCCAGCAGCCCCTCCCAGACAGGCCCTACCTGGGGCTACACCTTC.

This chain uses TRBV3-1 (or the pseudogene TRBV3-2) with TRBJ1-1; D is unresolved. With 6 bases removed from V and 4 bases from J, the gap between germline ends came to 15 bases. This CDR3 is built from 14 residues. Per the germline V gene, CDR1 is LGHDT and CDR2 is YNNKEL (reference sequence). The CDR3 region has the DNA TGTGCCAGCAGTCCTACGTGGAGCATCACTGAAGCTTTCTTT. Protein product: CASSPTWSITEAFF.

This chain joins TRBV7-9 and TRBJ1-1; D is perhaps TRBD1 (6 bases). The CDR3 is 13 amino acids. Trimming pared 2 bases from V and 7 bases from J, leaving 11 bases between. Germline V lookup: CDR1 SEHNR, CDR2 FQNEAQ (reference sequence). CDR3 in DNA: TGTGCCAGCAGCTTAACGGGGGACAATGAAGCTTTCTTT. Its protein product is CASSLTGDNEAFF. The entire variable domain, with the rest obtained from reference TRBV7-9 and TRBJ1-1, is as follows: DTGVSQNPRHKITKRGQNVTFRCDPISEHNRLYWYRQTLGQGPEFLTYFQNEAQLEKSRLLSDRFSAERPKGSFSTLEIQRTEQGDSAMYLCASSLTGDNEAFFGQGTRLTVV.

V gene TRBV5-8 combines with J gene TRBJ1-6; D perhaps matches TRBD1 (6 bases). CDR1 and CDR2 (germline): SGHTS, YDEGEE. The CDR3 consists of 15 residues. Trimming pared 2 bases from V and 7 bases from J, leaving 13 bases between. The CDR3 here is CASSLGTLANSPLHF. DNA of the CDR3: TGTGCCAGCAGCTTAGGGACACTTGCAAATTCACCCCTCCACTTT.

This rearrangement joins TRBV6-5 to TRBJ1-2, with no clear D. The CDR3 extends over 15 amino acids. Per germline, CDR1 MNHEY and CDR2 SVGAGI. Between the trimmed V and J ends, which lost 9 bases and 3 bases, there was a span of 20 bases. The CDR3 sequence: CASCRKAADDYGYTF. The CDR3 nucleotides read TGTGCCAGTTGTAGGAAGGCAGCGGACGACTATGGCTACACCTTC.

The chain employs TRBV5-1 and TRBJ1-1; the D gene is possibly TRBD1 (6 bases). From germline, CDR1 is SGHRS and CDR2 YFSETQ. The CDR3 is 16 residues long. V lost 2 bases and J lost 0, with 14 bases in between. The CDR3: CASSFTRGQLNTEAFF. The CDR3 region has the DNA TGCGCCAGCAGCTTTACCCGGGGGCAGTTGAACACTGAAGCTTTCTTT.

This clone was counted once. The gene calls are TRBV5-1 and TRBJ1-1; D is perhaps TRBD1 (5 bases). Germline CDR1 and CDR2: SGHRS and YFSETQ. The CDR3 has 15 amino acids. V was clipped by 2 bases and J by 3 bases, with 14 bases between them. The CDR3 DNA follows: TGCGCCAGCAGCTTAACGGTCGGGGCAGACACTGAAGCTTTCTTT. Encoded protein: CASSLTVGADTEAFF. The whole variable domain, remainder taken from reference TRBV5-1 and TRBJ1-1, is KAGVTQTPRYLIKTRGQQVTLSCSPISGHRSVSWYQQTPGQGLQFLFEYFSETQRNKGNFPGRFSGRQFSNSRSEMNVSTLELGDSALYLCASSLTVGADTEAFFGQGTRLTVV.

The chain employs TRBV28 and TRBJ1-2; perhaps TRBD1 as D (6 bases). The CDR3 consists of 17 residues. The germline V gene encodes CDR1 MDHEN and CDR2 SYDVKM. Trimming pared 9 bases from V and 2 bases from J, leaving 25 bases between. This chain's CDR3 is CASTSSGTPVENYGYTF. CDR3 nucleotide sequence: TGTGCCAGTACATCCTCCGGGACACCCGTTGAGAACTATGGCTACACCTTC.